Reported below is one TCR beta chain. This specimen belongs to a study of cytomegalovirus exposure and HLA in healthy donors. Primers included in the PCR were 60 Vbeta and 13 Jbeta primers. Here immunoSEQ multiplex PCR was the method, and the copy in TCRdb shows in-frame clones only, minus some. The sample lists some 180,000 clones, about 83% seen once, with 2.9% in the top ten. The CDR3 contains 15 residues. V dropped 7 bases and J dropped 0; count of bases not matched to a gene: 6. Looked up from germline, CDR1 is MDHEN and CDR2 is SYDVKM. The J gene is TRBJ1-5, the V gene TRBV28; 7 bases map to TRBD1. The TCR comes from a female donor in good health and CMV-seronegative. The sequencing input was PBMCs. CDR3 nucleotides: TGTGCCAGCATTAACAGGGGACATAGCAATCAGCCCCAGCATTTT. This gives the protein CASINRGHSNQPQHF. Based on the CDR3 plus reference TRBV28 and TRBJ1-5, the full variable domain is DVKVTQSSRYLVKRTGEKVFLECVQDMDHENMFWYRQDPGLGLRLIYFSYDVKMKEKGDIPEGYSVSREKKERFSLILESASTNQTSMYLCASINRGHSNQPQHFGDGTRLSIL.